The 10 T cell receptor beta chains below come from one sample, sequenced in a study of T-cell memory formation after mild COVID-19. TCRdb analysed the 5' RACE reads with MiXCR anew, one entry per CDR3 protein. The sample contains approximately 30,000 distinct CDR3 sequences, approximately 8.3% of which appear only once. Specimen: PBMCs or a T cell subset sorted from them (not recorded which). These receptors originate from a man aged 18 to 30 who had mild COVID-19 (a few samples of this study predate the infection). Cell type and time point are not known.

This clonotype was seen ten or more times. The chain has TRBV4-1 and TRBJ1-2; no clear D. The CDR3 runs to 14 residues. The germline V gene has CDR1 MGHRA and CDR2 YSYEKL. Trimming left V 0 bases short and J 4 bases short, with 9 bases between. The CDR3 here is CASSQDPGSYGYTF. In nucleotides, the CDR3 is TGCGCCAGCAGCCAAGATCCCGGTAGCTATGGCTACACCTTC.

In its sample, this clonotype is medium-sized. V gene TRBV9 combines with J gene TRBJ2-3, with D hard to call. Germline CDR1 is SGDLS and CDR2 is YYNGEE. Trimming pared 2 bases from V and 2 bases from J, leaving 6 bases between. There are 13 residues in the CDR3. CDR3 amino acids: CASSVLNTDTQYF. The CDR3 DNA follows: TGTGCCAGCAGCGTCCTAAACACAGATACGCAGTATTTT.

This clonotype has ten or more counts. The rearrangement links TRBV7-6 to TRBJ2-2; 9 positions agree with TRBD2. V shed 1 base and J 0 bases; nucleotides not matched to a gene: 6. The CDR3 totals 18 residues. The V gene's germline CDR1 is SGHVS and CDR2 FNYEAQ. Written as DNA, the CDR3 is TGTGCCAGCAGCTTAGAGGCTAGCGGGGCAACGAACACCGGGGAGCTGTTTTTT. This encodes CASSLEASGATNTGELFF.

Ten or more counts support this clonotype. This rearrangement joins TRBV3-1 to TRBJ1-5; D uncertain. This CDR3 region has 14 residues. V was trimmed by 3 bases and J by 2 bases, leaving 8 bases between them. The V gene's germline CDR1 is LGHDT and CDR2 YNNKEL (reference sequence). The CDR3 reads CASSHGRRNQPQHF. CDR3 in DNA: TGTGCCAGCAGCCACGGACGGCGCAATCAGCCCCAGCATTTT.

This clonotype was recorded at least ten times. The J gene is TRBJ2-1, the V gene TRBV30, with TRBD2 matching 12 bases. This CDR3 contains 15 residues. The germline V gene encodes CDR1 GTSNPN and CDR2 SVGIG (reference sequence). Trimming at V came to 5 bases and at J to 4 bases, leaving 6 bases not matched to a gene. The chain's CDR3 is CAWYTSGGRYNEQFF. The CDR3 DNA is TGTGCCTGGTATACTAGCGGGGGGCGTTACAATGAGCAGTTCTTC.

This sequence joins TRBV18 and TRBJ2-7, with a tentative D call TRBD2 (7 bases). The germline CDR1 and CDR2 sequences are KGHSH and LQKENI. V gave up 8 bases and J gave up 6 bases, with 20 bases separating them. The CDR3 is made up of 14 amino acids. Here the CDR3 DNA reads TGTGCCAGCCGGAGGGGGGGGGCGCCGAGCGAGCAGTACTTC. Translation gives CASRRGGAPSEQYF.

In this sample, this clonotype turned up many times. One end of the junction varies from germline; a read error may be responsible. The chain joins TRBV4-3 to TRBJ2-2; 11 bases fit TRBD2. Germline-derived CDR1 and CDR2 are LGHNA and YSLEER. This CDR3 comprises 20 residues. CDR3 protein: CSSSQEAALAGGMNTGELFF. The CDR3, as DNA: TGCTCCAGCAGCCAAGAGGCGGCGCTAGCGGGGGGAATGAACACCGGGGAGCTGTTTTTT.

This clonotype occurred many times. CDR3 coding DNA: TGTGCCAGCATCCACCCGAGGGTGAACACTGAAGCTTTCTTT. Its protein is CASIHPRVNTEAFF. V and J are TRBV12-3 or TRBV12-4 and TRBJ1-1, with no clear D. The V and J ends lost 7 bases and 0 bases respectively, with 12 bases between them. The CDR3 loop spans 14 amino acids.

This clonotype has ten or more counts. The rearrangement links TRBV27 to TRBJ2-5, with D perhaps TRBD1 or TRBD2 (5 bases each). The CDR3 sequence is 12 residues long. Germline-derived CDR1 and CDR2 are MNHEY and SMNVEV (reference sequence). V shed 6 bases and J shed 1 base, with 6 bases lying between them. The CDR3 reads CASRGVQETQYF. The CDR3 nucleotides read TGTGCCAGCAGGGGGGTCCAAGAGACCCAGTACTTC.

In this sample, this clonotype is medium-sized. The V call is TRBV12-3 or TRBV12-4, the J call TRBJ2-1; D possibly matches TRBD1 or TRBD2 (5 bases each). V lost 5 bases and J lost 5, with 19 bases in between. This CDR3 contains 16 residues. The CDR3 loop reads CASSPPRASPNNEQFF. In DNA, the CDR3 is TGTGCCAGCAGTCCCCCCAGGGCTAGCCCTAACAATGAGCAGTTCTTC.